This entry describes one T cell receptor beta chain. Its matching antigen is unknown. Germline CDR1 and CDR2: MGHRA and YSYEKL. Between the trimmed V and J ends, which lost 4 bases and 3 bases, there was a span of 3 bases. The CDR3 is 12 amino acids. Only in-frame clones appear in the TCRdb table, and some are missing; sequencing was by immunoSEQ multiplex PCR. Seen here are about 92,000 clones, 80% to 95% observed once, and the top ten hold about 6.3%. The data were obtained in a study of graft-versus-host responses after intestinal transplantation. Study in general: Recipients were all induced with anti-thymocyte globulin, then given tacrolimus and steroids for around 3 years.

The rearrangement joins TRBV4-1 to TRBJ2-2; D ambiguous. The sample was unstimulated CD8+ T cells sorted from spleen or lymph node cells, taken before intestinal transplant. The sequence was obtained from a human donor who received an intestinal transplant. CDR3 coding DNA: TGCGCCAGCAGCCTAGACACCGGGGAGCTGTTTTTT. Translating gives CASSLDTGELFF.